This entry features one TCR beta chain sequence. The antigen is unknown. The sample is drawn from a study of T cell responses to AZD1222 COVID-19 vaccine. Study context: The study pooled second doses at about 4 or about 12 weeks. Study results and caveats: No repertoire was sampled before or during the peak T cell response, only after it. Baseline antibody screening turned up just a handful of seropositive AZD1222 recipients. Variant regions that are unmutated are reportedly the target of nearly half of spike-specific TCRs.

Here immunoSEQ multiplex PCR was the method, and the copy in TCRdb shows in-frame clones only, minus some. The repertoire holds about 110,000 clones, with approximately 90% as singletons. The CDR3 runs 15 residues. Trimming left V 3 bases short and J 0 bases short, with 6 bases between. CDR1 is SGHAT and CDR2 is FQDESV in the germline V gene (reference sequence). The specimen comprised peripheral blood, sampled on day 0 of AZD1222 vaccination. This clonotype originated in an adult in good health. The V gene is TRBV11-1, the J gene TRBJ1-6; D gene ambiguous. The CDR3 nucleotides are TGTGCCAGCAGCTTGGGGAGCTCCTATAATTCACCCCTCCACTTT. It translates to CASSLGSSYNSPLHF.